This entry describes one T cell receptor beta chain. The record originates from a study of cytomegalovirus exposure and HLA in healthy donors. Germline trimming cut 7 bases from V and 3 bases from J; bases unmatched to any gene: 7. The germline CDR1 and CDR2 sequences are MNHEY and SVGAGI. The CDR3 is 15 amino acids. In the PCR, 60 Vbeta and 13 Jbeta primers were used. TCRdb's table, derived via immunoSEQ multiplex PCR, lists solely in-frame clones and lacks some. Its table records tens of thousands of clones. The V call is TRBV6-5, the J call TRBJ2-2, with 8 bases identical to TRBD2. The sequenced sample consisted of PBMCs. This TCR derives from a male donor in good health and CMV-seropositive. CDR3 DNA sequence: TGTGCCAGCAAACTCTCTAGCGGGCACACCGGGGAGCTGTTTTTT. Protein sequence: CASKLSSGHTGELFF.